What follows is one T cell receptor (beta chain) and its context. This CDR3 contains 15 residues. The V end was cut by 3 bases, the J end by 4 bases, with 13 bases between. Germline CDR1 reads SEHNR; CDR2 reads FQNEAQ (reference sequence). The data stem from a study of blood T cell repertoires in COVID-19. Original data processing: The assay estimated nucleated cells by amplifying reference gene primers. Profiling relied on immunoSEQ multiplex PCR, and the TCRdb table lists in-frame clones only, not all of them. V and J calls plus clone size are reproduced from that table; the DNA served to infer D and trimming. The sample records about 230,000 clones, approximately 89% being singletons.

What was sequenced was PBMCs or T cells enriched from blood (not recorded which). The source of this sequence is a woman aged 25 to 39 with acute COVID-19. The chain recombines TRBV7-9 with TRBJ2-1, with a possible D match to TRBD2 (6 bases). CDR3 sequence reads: CASSFLSGRYNEQFF. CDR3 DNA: TGTGCCAGCAGCTTTCTGTCGGGGAGGTACAATGAGCAGTTCTTC. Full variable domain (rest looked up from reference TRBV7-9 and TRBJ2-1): DTGVSQNPRHKITKRGQNVTFRCDPISEHNRLYWYRQTLGQGPEFLTYFQNEAQLEKSRLLSDRFSAERPKGSFSTLEIQRTEQGDSAMYLCASSFLSGRYNEQFFGPGTRLTVL.